The 6 T cell receptor beta chains presented below share a single source sample, sequenced in a study of cytomegalovirus exposure and HLA in healthy donors. Use of 60 Vbeta and 13 Jbeta primers characterized the PCR. Repertoires were generated with immunoSEQ multiplex PCR, while TCRdb's copy carries only in-frame clones and drops some. In the table there are approximately 110,000 clones, almost 75% of which are singletons. Sequenced sample: PBMCs. These receptor sequences come from a man in his forties or fifties in good health and CMV-seronegative.

The chain uses TRBV2 and TRBJ1-4; D perhaps matches TRBD1 (5 bases). V lost 2 bases to trimming and J lost 7 bases, with 11 bases between them. The CDR3 has 14 residues. Germline V lookup: CDR1 SNHLY, CDR2 FYNNEI. CDR3 in amino acids: CASSERNQGEKLFF. In DNA form, the CDR3 reads TGTGCCAGCAGTGAAAGGAACCAGGGTGAAAAACTGTTTTTT.

The CDR3, as DNA: TGCGCCAGCAGCCAAGACGCCGGGCGGGGGGCCAGAGATACGCAGTATTTT. As protein: CASSQDAGRGARDTQYF. The rearrangement uses TRBV4-3 and TRBJ2-3, with 8 bases aligning to TRBD2. The V segment lost 0 bases and the J segment 5 bases; nucleotides outside the gene matches: 10. There are 17 residues in the CDR3. Germline CDR1 LGHNA, CDR2 YSLEER.

V gene TRBV11-2 combines with J gene TRBJ2-5, with D possibly matching TRBD1 (5 bases). Per germline, CDR1 SGHAT and CDR2 FQNNGV. The V gene lost 5 bases and the J gene lost 4 bases, with 11 bases spanning the gap. The CDR3 covers 13 residues. CDR3 sequence reads: CASSPGIIETQYF. CDR3 DNA: TGTGCCAGCAGCCCAGGGATAATAGAGACCCAGTACTTC.

V gene TRBV9 combines with J gene TRBJ1-5; D remains unclear. Germline assignment: CDR1 SGDLS and CDR2 YYNGEE. This CDR3 spans 13 amino acids. Trimming took 4 bases from V and 6 from J, leaving 11 bases between them. The CDR3 DNA follows: TGTGCCAGCAGCTTCTCGATCAGTCAGCCCCAGCATTTT. The encoded protein is CASSFSISQPQHF. Based on the CDR3 plus reference TRBV9 and TRBJ1-5, the full variable domain is DSGVTQTPKHLITATGQRVTLRCSPRSGDLSVYWYQQSLDQGLQFLIQYYNGEERAKGNILERFSAQQFPDLHSELNLSSLELGDSALYFCASSFSISQPQHFGDGTRLSIL.

The sample holds a few counts of this clone. The CDR3 nucleotides are TGCGCCAGCAGCCAAGATCGCAGGGGTCCCCGGAACTATGGCTACACCTTC. This codes for CASSQDRRGPRNYGYTF. The chain recombines TRBV4-3 with TRBJ1-2, with a possible D match to TRBD1 (6 bases). V dropped 0 bases and J dropped 2 bases, with 16 bases sitting between them. The CDR3 has 17 residues. The germline CDR1 and CDR2 sequences are LGHNA and YSLEER.

The genes are TRBV2 and TRBJ2-7; TRBD1 aligns across 10 bases. With V trimmed by 8 bases and J by 0 bases, 4 bases remained unmatched. The CDR3 runs 14 residues. Germline V gives CDR1 SNHLY, CDR2 FYNNEI. The DNA of the CDR3 is TGTGCCAGCGTGGGACAGGGGAACTCCTACGAGCAGTACTTC. Protein sequence: CASVGQGNSYEQYF.